Included here is one T cell receptor beta chain sequence, with context. Antigen: not known. Trimming took 5 bases from V and 3 from J, leaving 4 bases between them. The CDR3 loop spans 12 amino acids. Germline values: CDR1 SEHNR, CDR2 FQNEAQ (reference sequence). The data stem from a study of shared clonotypes between healthy human individuals. Study-level points and caveats: Clonotype sharing among donors, it was expected, would be affected by sequencing depth.

For genomic DNA, unsorted samples relied on around 86 million PBMCs. Here immunoSEQ multiplex PCR was the method, and the copy in TCRdb shows in-frame clones only, minus some. Here the sample spans roughly 500,000 clones, roughly 80% being singletons. The rearrangement uses TRBV7-9 and TRBJ2-2, with D unresolved. Sequenced: PBMCs. The receptor was derived from a middle-aged woman in good health. Some clones in this sample may be carry-over from other donors' samples. Here the CDR3 reads CASSPYTGELFF. The CDR3 DNA reads as TGTGCCAGCAGCCCATACACCGGGGAGCTGTTTTTT.